The T cell receptor beta chain under discussion was sequenced for a study of blood T cell repertoires in COVID-19. A remark on this clone: The junction and the germline gene differ at one end; a read error may be behind it.

This CDR3 has 15 residues. Looked up from germline, CDR1 is SQVTM and CDR2 is ANQGSEA. The method was immunoSEQ multiplex PCR; TCRdb's version includes in-frame clones alone and lacks a portion of them. The sample carries just over 200,000 clones, under 90% recorded once. This TCR derives from an elderly man with acute or convalescent COVID-19. This sequence joins TRBV29-1 and TRBJ2-1; 7 bases agree with TRBD1. Source material: peripheral blood. CDR3 loop: CSVEGTAAAYNEQFF. Here the CDR3 DNA reads TGCAGCGTAGAAGGGACAGCGGCCGCCTACAATGAGCAGTTCTTC.